One and the same sample provided the 25 T cell receptor beta chains below, sequenced in a study of blood T cell repertoires in COVID-19. Produced via immunoSEQ multiplex PCR; TCRdb's table is partial and in-frame only. The table shows approximately 150,000 clones, with 75% to 90% occurring only once. Sequenced input: peripheral blood. The receptors were gathered from a man in his fifties with active or convalescent COVID-19.

The gene calls are TRBV5-8 and TRBJ1-5; D might be TRBD1 (5 bases). The CDR3 loop spans 15 amino acids. From germline, CDR1 is SGHTS and CDR2 YDEGEE. With 0 bases removed from V and 5 bases from J, the gap between germline ends came to 12 bases. As DNA, the CDR3 is TGTGCCAGCAGCTTGGTAAGGGGCGGGGATCAGCCCCAGCATTTT. Translated: CASSLVRGGDQPQHF. Full variable domain (outside the CDR3, taken from reference TRBV5-8 and TRBJ1-5): EAGVTQSPTHLIKTRGQQATLRCSPISGHTSVYWYQQALGLGLQFLLWYDEGEERNRGNFPPRFSGRQFPNYSSELNVNALELEDSALYLCASSLVRGGDQPQHFGDGTRLSIL.

This sequence joins TRBV7-8 and TRBJ1-3, with a tentative D call TRBD1 (6 bases). Germline V gene sequence: CDR1 SGHVS, CDR2 FQNEAQ. Trimming left V 5 bases short and J 3 bases short, with 11 bases between. The CDR3 is 14 amino acids. CDR3 in amino acids: CASSPGTNGNTIYF. Written as DNA, the CDR3 is TGTGCCAGCAGCCCGGGGACAAATGGAAACACCATATATTTT. Looking up the rest from reference TRBV7-8 and TRBJ1-3 gives the full variable domain: GAGVSQSPRYKVAKRGQDVALRCDPISGHVSLFWYQQALGQGPEFLTYFQNEAQLDKSGLPSDRFFAERPEGSVSTLKIQRTQQEDSAVYLCASSPGTNGNTIYFGEGSWLTVV.

The J gene is TRBJ2-5, the V gene TRBV28, with 13 bases that match TRBD2. There are 17 residues in the CDR3. The germline CDR1 and CDR2 sequences are MDHEN and SYDVKM. Germline trimming cut 1 base from V and 2 bases from J; bases unmatched to any gene: 4. This CDR3 is CASSLYGTSGIQETQYF. DNA of the CDR3: TGTGCCAGCAGTTTATATGGGACTAGCGGGATTCAAGAGACCCAGTACTTC.

This rearrangement joins TRBV10-3 to TRBJ2-2, with TRBD1 matching 9 bases. V trimming: 3 bases; J trimming: 0 bases; junction bases outside the gene matches: 8. CDR1 and CDR2 from the germline V gene are ENHRY and SYGVKD. The CDR3 has 18 amino acids. The CDR3 spells CAISDRDRDPSNTGELFF. DNA of the CDR3: TGTGCCATCAGTGACCGGGACAGGGACCCTTCGAACACCGGGGAGCTGTTTTTT.

The rearrangement links TRBV24-1 to TRBJ2-1; 12 nucleotides line up with TRBD1. The CDR3 covers 16 residues. The germline CDR1 and CDR2 sequences are KGHDR and SFDVKD. V shed 4 bases and J 4 bases; nucleotides not matched to a gene: 4. DNA for the CDR3: TGTGCCACCAGTGAACCGGGACAGGGGGCGTACAATGAGCAGTTCTTC. Amino acid sequence: CATSEPGQGAYNEQFF.

The J gene is TRBJ2-1, the V gene TRBV9, with D possibly being TRBD2 (5 bases). The CDR3 runs to 16 residues. With 0 bases removed from V and 0 bases from J, the gap between germline ends came to 10 bases. Germline CDR1 and CDR2: SGDLS and YYNGEE. The CDR3 sequence: CASSVVGGSSYNEQFF. CDR3 coding DNA: TGTGCCAGCAGCGTAGTGGGTGGGAGCTCCTACAATGAGCAGTTCTTC.

V gene TRBV18 combines with J gene TRBJ1-4; 9 nucleotides agree with TRBD1. The V segment lost 3 bases and the J segment 6 bases; nucleotides outside the gene matches: 5. In germline, CDR1 is KGHSH, CDR2 LQKENI. The CDR3 has 15 residues. The CDR3 protein is CASSPAGTGYEKLFF. CDR3 coding DNA: TGTGCCAGCTCACCCGCCGGGACAGGGTATGAAAAACTGTTTTTT.

J is TRBJ1-3 and V is TRBV7-6; no clear D. Germline CDR1 reads SGHVS; CDR2 reads FNYEAQ. Trimming stripped 6 bases from V and 9 bases from J, with 30 bases between. The CDR3 consists of 18 residues. This CDR3 is CASSPEHRGSATKGTIYF. CDR3 bases: TGTGCCAGCAGTCCCGAACATCGTGGGAGTGCTACTAAGGGCACCATATATTTT.

This sequence joins TRBV4-3 and TRBJ2-3; TRBD1 matches 9 bases. The germline CDR1 and CDR2 sequences are LGHNA and YSLEER. V gave up 5 bases and J gave up 4 bases; unmatched junction bases: 10. The CDR3 runs 16 residues. The CDR3 nucleotides are TGCGCCAGCAGCGCTGGACAGGGGTCGGAGGCAGATACGCAGTATTTT. Translation: CASSAGQGSEADTQYF.

The chain has TRBV19 and TRBJ2-3, with 7 bases that match TRBD1. The CDR3 runs 15 residues. V lost 4 bases to trimming and J lost 1 base; unmatched junction nucleotides: 5. Germline V CDR1 and CDR2: LNHDA, SQIVND (reference sequence). CDR3 region: CASSNTGTGTDTQYF. CDR3 bases: TGTGCCAGTAGTAATACGGGGACAGGCACAGATACGCAGTATTTT.

The rearrangement joins TRBV11-2 to TRBJ1-1; 7 bases fit TRBD1. This CDR3 is built from 14 residues. CDR1 and CDR2 (germline): SGHAT, FQNNGV. Trimming removed 3 bases from V and 4 bases from J; junction bases left unmatched: 5. The CDR3 spells CASSLRQGGTEAFF. The CDR3 DNA follows: TGTGCCAGCAGCTTGAGGCAGGGGGGCACTGAAGCTTTCTTT.

The chain carries TRBV30 and TRBJ2-3; TRBD1 matches at 7 bases. The CDR3 is 13 amino acids. CDR1 and CDR2 (germline): GTSNPN, SVGIG (reference sequence). Unmatched junction bases numbered 14, after V lost 8 bases and J lost 9 bases. The CDR3 DNA is TGTGCCAAGAGACAGGGCGCACAGAGAACGCAGTATTTT. This encodes CAKRQGAQRTQYF.

The gene calls are TRBV10-3 and TRBJ2-5; D is perhaps TRBD1 (5 bases). Trimming took 0 bases from V and 7 from J, leaving 15 bases between them. The germline CDR1 and CDR2 sequences are ENHRY and SYGVKD. CDR3 length: 15 amino acids. The chain's CDR3 is CAISESRGVGRTQYF. CDR3 in DNA: TGTGCCATCAGTGAGTCAAGGGGCGTAGGTAGGACCCAGTACTTC.

V is TRBV7-2 and J is TRBJ2-5; TRBD1 aligns across 10 bases. Trimming removed 5 bases from V and 7 bases from J; junction bases left unmatched: 10. The CDR3 covers 15 residues. CDR1 and CDR2 (germline): SGHTA, FQGNSA. The CDR3 nucleotides read TGTGCCAGCAGCAGGGGACAGGGGTGGTACGTGACCCAGTACTTC. This gives the protein CASSRGQGWYVTQYF.

The chain couples TRBV3-1 (or the pseudogene TRBV3-2) to TRBJ2-1; D perhaps matches TRBD2 (5 bases). CDR1 is LGHDT, CDR2 YNNKEL, per germline (reference sequence). CDR3 length: 15 residues. Trimming removed 4 bases from V and 4 bases from J, with 14 bases in between. The CDR3 region has the DNA TGTGCCAGCAGCCCCTTTCGGGATACTTACAATGAGCAGTTCTTC. Translated, it gives CASSPFRDTYNEQFF.

CDR3 amino acids: CSVEPRRNSEQYF. For the CDR3, the DNA is TGCAGCGTTGAACCCCGGAGGAACTCCGAGCAGTACTTC. The chain employs TRBV29-1 and TRBJ2-7, with a tentative D call TRBD2 (5 bases). The germline V gene encodes CDR1 SQVTM and CDR2 ANQGSEA. V lost 2 bases, J lost 6 bases, and 14 bases lay in between. The CDR3 loop spans 13 amino acids.

This clone was seen once. The chain recombines TRBV5-1 with TRBJ2-1; 7 positions match TRBD2. Trimming cost V 3 bases and J 4 bases; bases outside gene matches: 22. This CDR3 has 20 residues. Germline assignment: CDR1 SGHRS and CDR2 YFSETQ. CDR3 residues: CASSSRRTTSAWGFYNEQFF. In DNA, the CDR3 is TGCGCCAGCAGCTCGCGAAGAACAACTAGCGCGTGGGGATTTTACAATGAGCAGTTCTTC.

The chain carries TRBV5-1 and TRBJ1-6; the match to TRBD1 covers 7 bases. Germline trimming cut 2 bases from V and 9 bases from J; bases unmatched to any gene: 5. The CDR3 is made up of 14 amino acids. Per the germline V gene, CDR1 is SGHRS and CDR2 is YFSETQ. In DNA form, the CDR3 reads TGCGCCAGCAGCTTACAGGGGTTCGGTTCACCCCTCCACTTT. Translation gives CASSLQGFGSPLHF. The whole variable domain, remainder taken from reference TRBV5-1 and TRBJ1-6, is KAGVTQTPRYLIKTRGQQVTLSCSPISGHRSVSWYQQTPGQGLQFLFEYFSETQRNKGNFPGRFSGRQFSNSRSEMNVSTLELGDSALYLCASSLQGFGSPLHFGNGTRLTVT.

This clone was detected once. The chain carries TRBV14 and TRBJ1-1, with D maybe TRBD1 (5 bases). This CDR3 is 15 amino acids long. Germline V gene data show CDR1 as SGHDN and CDR2 as FVKESK. The V and J ends lost 6 bases and 12 bases respectively, with 26 bases between them. DNA of the CDR3: TGTGCCAGCAGTCCTGTTGCCGGGAGCCGGACAAGCCCTTTCTTT. Residues: CASSPVAGSRTSPFF.

The gene calls are TRBV6-5 and TRBJ1-2; a possible D gene is TRBD1 (5 bases). CDR3 length: 12 residues. From germline, CDR1 is MNHEY and CDR2 SVGAGI. V was shortened by 4 bases and J by 8 bases, with 11 bases between the two germline ends. The CDR3 here is CASSSLRGGYTF. The CDR3 DNA reads TGTGCCAGCAGTTCGTTACGGGGGGGCTACACCTTC.

The rearrangement links TRBV4-1 to TRBJ2-1; maybe TRBD2 (6 bases). V was cut by 2 bases and J by 8 bases, with 16 bases left in between. From germline, CDR1 is MGHRA and CDR2 YSYEKL. The CDR3 contains 15 residues. The CDR3 nucleotides read TGCGCCAGCAGCCAATATTCGACTAGGGGATATGAGCAGTTCTTC. It encodes CASSQYSTRGYEQFF.

CDR3 nucleotide sequence: TGTGCCAGCAGCTTGCCGCGGGGGGGCGGCAGCAATGAGCAGTTCTTC. This encodes CASSLPRGGGSNEQFF. This chain joins TRBV5-4 and TRBJ2-1; 9 nucleotides align to TRBD2. Germline V CDR1 and CDR2: SGHNT, YYREEE (reference sequence). The CDR3 covers 16 residues. J was trimmed by 6 bases and V by 1 base; bases with no gene match: 8.

The CDR3 DNA reads TGTGCCAGCAGCTTTCTAGGTATTTACGAGCAGTACTTC. It specifies CASSFLGIYEQYF. This sequence joins TRBV5-4 and TRBJ2-7; D is ambiguous. The V gene's germline CDR1 is SGHNT and CDR2 YYREEE (reference sequence). V was trimmed by 2 bases and J by 4 bases, leaving 10 bases between them. This CDR3 spans 13 amino acids.

This clone was found a few times. The chain uses TRBV11-2 and TRBJ2-5, with a weak D call TRBD1 (6 bases). The CDR3 length is 18 residues. Trimming removed 4 bases from V and 1 base from J, with 22 bases in between. CDR1 SGHAT and CDR2 FQNNGV come from the germline V gene. The CDR3 DNA is TGTGCCAGCAGCTCGCCAACCCCCACCAGGGGCAGCCAAGAGACCCAGTACTTC. Its protein product is CASSSPTPTRGSQETQYF.

This clone was counted a single time. V usage is TRBV19 and J usage is TRBJ2-3; D is uncertain. CDR3 length: 14 amino acids. Between the trimmed V and J ends, which lost 5 bases and 1 base, there was a span of 10 bases. Germline V gives CDR1 LNHDA, CDR2 SQIVND (reference sequence). The CDR3 is CASSSITRTDTQYF. Here the CDR3 DNA reads TGTGCCAGTAGTTCTATTACGCGCACAGATACGCAGTATTTT.